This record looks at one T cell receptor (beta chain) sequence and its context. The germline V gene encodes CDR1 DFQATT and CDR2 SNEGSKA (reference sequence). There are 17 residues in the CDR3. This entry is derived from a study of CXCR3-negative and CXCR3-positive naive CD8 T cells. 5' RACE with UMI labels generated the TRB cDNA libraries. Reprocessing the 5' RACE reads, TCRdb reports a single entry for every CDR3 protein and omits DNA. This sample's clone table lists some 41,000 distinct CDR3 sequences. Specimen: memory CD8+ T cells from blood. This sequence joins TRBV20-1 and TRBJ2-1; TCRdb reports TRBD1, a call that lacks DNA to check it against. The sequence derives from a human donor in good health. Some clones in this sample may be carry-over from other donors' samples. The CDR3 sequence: CSARDSSGGGFSYEQFF.